A selection of T cell receptor beta chains follows, all from one sample in a study of control samples from healthy donors and cancer patients. Using immunoSEQ multiplex PCR, the repertoire was profiled, and TCRdb retains in-frame clones only, with some absent. The sample shows 100,000 to 150,000 clones, 85% to 95% of them seen only once. Material for sequencing was blood. The origin of the receptors is a man aged 18 to 30 in good health. CDR3s include the opening cysteine and the closing phenylalanine or tryptophan. The D gene is left open where the match is weak. A clone size is listed for some rows: how often the clone was seen (once, few, many), or a class if it is expanded.

cdr3_aa: CATGSGNTEAFF
cdr3_nt: TGCGCCACCGGCTCGGGGAACACTGAAGCTTTCTTT
clone_size: few
cdr3_length: 12
j_call: TRBJ1-1
v_call: TRBV5-1
d_call: -

cdr3_aa: CASGLRTGEAFF
cdr3_nt: TGTGCTAGTGGTTTGAGGACAGGGGAAGCTTTCTTT
clone_size: -
cdr3_length: 12
j_call: TRBJ1-1
v_call: TRBV12-5
d_call: TRBD1

cdr3_aa: CASSAGRGDTQYF
cdr3_nt: TGTGCCAGTAGTGCCGGACGGGGAGATACGCAGTATTTT
clone_size: -
cdr3_length: 13
j_call: TRBJ2-3
v_call: TRBV19
d_call: -

cdr3_aa: CASRNRVSNSPLHF
cdr3_nt: TGTGCCAGCAGAAACAGGGTTAGTAATTCACCCCTCCACTTT
clone_size: once
cdr3_length: 14
j_call: TRBJ1-6
v_call: TRBV28
d_call: -

cdr3_aa: CATSPGTGGYEQYF
cdr3_nt: TGTGCCACCAGTCCCGGGACAGGGGGGTACGAGCAGTACTTC
clone_size: -
cdr3_length: 14
j_call: TRBJ2-7
v_call: TRBV15
d_call: TRBD1

cdr3_aa: CANRDAYTDTQYF
cdr3_nt: TGTGCCAACCGGGACGCATACACAGATACGCAGTATTTT
clone_size: -
cdr3_length: 13
j_call: TRBJ2-3
v_call: TRBV5-5
d_call: -

cdr3_aa: CASSRRVPEAFF
cdr3_nt: TGTGCCAGCAGCAGGAGAGTCCCTGAAGCTTTCTTT
clone_size: -
cdr3_length: 12
j_call: TRBJ1-1
v_call: TRBV12-3/TRBV12-4
d_call: -

cdr3_aa: CASSLALGPPEGYEQFF
cdr3_nt: TGTGCCAGCAGCTTAGCCTTAGGGCCTCCGGAAGGCTATGAGCAGTTCTTC
clone_size: -
cdr3_length: 17
j_call: TRBJ2-1
v_call: TRBV7-9
d_call: -

cdr3_aa: CASSPGGGTDTQYF
cdr3_nt: TGTGCCAGCTCACCCGGGGGAGGCACAGATACGCAGTATTTT
clone_size: -
cdr3_length: 14
j_call: TRBJ2-3
v_call: TRBV18
d_call: -

cdr3_aa: CASSPHTGVDSPLHF
cdr3_nt: TGTGCCAGCAGCCCCCATACAGGGGTGGATTCACCCCTCCACTTT
clone_size: -
cdr3_length: 15
j_call: TRBJ1-6
v_call: TRBV7-2
d_call: TRBD1

cdr3_aa: CASSEDSYGYTF
cdr3_nt: TGCGCCAGCAGCGAGGACAGCTATGGCTACACCTTC
clone_size: -
cdr3_length: 12
j_call: TRBJ1-2
v_call: TRBV5-1
d_call: -

cdr3_aa: CASSFGNPGEKLFF
cdr3_nt: TGTGCCAGCAGTTTCGGGAACCCAGGGGAAAAACTGTTTTTT
clone_size: -
cdr3_length: 14
j_call: TRBJ1-4
v_call: TRBV27
d_call: -

cdr3_aa: CASSIGGGYEQYF
cdr3_nt: TGTGCCAGTAGTATAGGGGGAGGATACGAGCAGTACTTC
clone_size: -
cdr3_length: 13
j_call: TRBJ2-7
v_call: TRBV19
d_call: -

cdr3_aa: CASSRNDRGWTEAFF
cdr3_nt: TGTGCCAGCAGCCGTAACGACAGGGGATGGACTGAAGCTTTCTTT
clone_size: -
cdr3_length: 15
j_call: TRBJ1-1
v_call: TRBV5-5
d_call: TRBD1

cdr3_aa: CASSRTGSMNTEAFF
cdr3_nt: TGTGCCAGCAGTAGGACAGGGTCGATGAACACTGAAGCTTTCTTT
clone_size: -
cdr3_length: 15
j_call: TRBJ1-1
v_call: TRBV6-5
d_call: TRBD1

cdr3_aa: CASSWTVNTEAFF
cdr3_nt: TGTGCCAGCAGCTGGACAGTGAACACTGAAGCTTTCTTT
clone_size: -
cdr3_length: 13
j_call: TRBJ1-1
v_call: TRBV5-4
d_call: -

cdr3_aa: CASSSVMNTEAFF
cdr3_nt: TGTGCCAGCAGTTCGGTTATGAACACTGAAGCTTTCTTT
clone_size: once
cdr3_length: 13
j_call: TRBJ1-1
v_call: TRBV11-3
d_call: -

cdr3_aa: CASSLSPRRAGEETQYF
cdr3_nt: TGCGCCAGCAGCTTGTCCCCCCGCCGGGCGGGGGAAGAGACCCAGTACTTC
clone_size: -
cdr3_length: 17
j_call: TRBJ2-5
v_call: TRBV5-1
d_call: TRBD2

cdr3_aa: CASRSGNSGYTF
cdr3_nt: TGTGCCAGCAGGTCGGGTAATTCTGGCTACACCTTC
clone_size: -
cdr3_length: 12
j_call: TRBJ1-2
v_call: TRBV6-5
d_call: -

cdr3_aa: CASSFVTQGARYGYTF
cdr3_nt: TGTGCCAGCAGCTTTGTTACACAGGGGGCGCGATATGGCTACACCTTC
clone_size: -
cdr3_length: 16
j_call: TRBJ1-2
v_call: TRBV7-3
d_call: TRBD1

cdr3_aa: CASSPWRGYNNEQFF
cdr3_nt: TGTGCCAGCAGTCCTTGGCGGGGGTACAACAATGAGCAGTTCTTC
clone_size: -
cdr3_length: 15
j_call: TRBJ2-1
v_call: TRBV6-5
d_call: TRBD2

cdr3_aa: CASLRGDTQYF
cdr3_nt: TGTGCTAGCCTACGAGGGGATACGCAGTATTTT
clone_size: -
cdr3_length: 11
j_call: TRBJ2-3
v_call: TRBV12-5
d_call: -

cdr3_aa: CASSATQGDKGTIYF
cdr3_nt: TGTGCCAGCAGCGCCACACAGGGGGACAAGGGGACCATATATTTT
clone_size: -
cdr3_length: 15
j_call: TRBJ1-3
v_call: TRBV9
d_call: TRBD1

cdr3_aa: CASSLGSYGYTF
cdr3_nt: TGTGCCAGCAGTTTGGGCAGTTATGGCTACACCTTC
clone_size: -
cdr3_length: 12
j_call: TRBJ1-2
v_call: TRBV12-3/TRBV12-4
d_call: -

cdr3_aa: CASSQARQDRAFF
cdr3_nt: TGTGCCAGCAGCCAAGCCCGACAGGATAGGGCTTTCTTT
clone_size: -
cdr3_length: 13
j_call: TRBJ1-1
v_call: TRBV3-1/TRBV3-2
d_call: -

cdr3_aa: CASSLPSGTGGYTF
cdr3_nt: TGTGCCAGTAGTCTGCCCTCCGGGACGGGCGGCTACACCTTC
clone_size: -
cdr3_length: 14
j_call: TRBJ1-2
v_call: TRBV19
d_call: -

cdr3_aa: CASSIGQYNYGYTF
cdr3_nt: TGTGCCAGTAGTATTGGGCAGTACAACTATGGCTACACCTTC
clone_size: -
cdr3_length: 14
j_call: TRBJ1-2
v_call: TRBV19
d_call: -

cdr3_aa: CASSLPSSAEAFF
cdr3_nt: TGTGCCAGCAGCTTACCTTCATCAGCTGAAGCTTTCTTT
clone_size: -
cdr3_length: 13
j_call: TRBJ1-1
v_call: TRBV7-9
d_call: -

cdr3_aa: CASRPTGSYEQYF
cdr3_nt: TGTGCCAGCAGGCCGACAGGTTCCTACGAGCAGTACTTC
clone_size: -
cdr3_length: 13
j_call: TRBJ2-7
v_call: TRBV12-3/TRBV12-4
d_call: -

cdr3_aa: CASSKVAGQGNSPLHF
cdr3_nt: TGTGCCAGCAGCAAAGTTGCGGGACAGGGAAATTCACCCCTCCACTTT
clone_size: -
cdr3_length: 16
j_call: TRBJ1-6
v_call: TRBV21-1
d_call: -

cdr3_aa: CSGDSGAPGGEQFF
cdr3_nt: TGCAGCGGGGATAGCGGGGCGCCGGGGGGGGAGCAGTTCTTC
clone_size: -
cdr3_length: 14
j_call: TRBJ2-1
v_call: TRBV29-1
d_call: TRBD2

cdr3_aa: CASSSDWDNYYGYTF
cdr3_nt: TGTGCCAGCAGCTCCGACTGGGACAATTACTATGGCTACACCTTC
clone_size: -
cdr3_length: 15
j_call: TRBJ1-2
v_call: TRBV5-5
d_call: -

cdr3_aa: CASSWTANTEAFF
cdr3_nt: TGCGCCAGCAGCTGGACGGCGAACACTGAAGCTTTCTTT
clone_size: -
cdr3_length: 13
j_call: TRBJ1-1
v_call: TRBV5-1
d_call: -

cdr3_aa: CASRENTEAFF
cdr3_nt: TGTGCCAGCAGGGAGAACACTGAAGCTTTCTTT
clone_size: -
cdr3_length: 11
j_call: TRBJ1-1
v_call: TRBV27
d_call: -

cdr3_aa: CASSQKGNSPLHF
cdr3_nt: TGTGCCAGCAGCCAAAAAGGGAATTCACCCCTCCACTTT
clone_size: -
cdr3_length: 13
j_call: TRBJ1-6
v_call: TRBV3-1/TRBV3-2
d_call: -

cdr3_aa: CASSLVNTEAFF
cdr3_nt: TGTGCCAGCAGCCTAGTGAACACTGAAGCTTTCTTT
clone_size: -
cdr3_length: 12
j_call: TRBJ1-1
v_call: TRBV14
d_call: -

cdr3_aa: CASSLSKAATGYTF
cdr3_nt: TGTGCCAGCAGCTTAAGTAAGGCAGCCACTGGCTACACCTTC
clone_size: -
cdr3_length: 14
j_call: TRBJ1-2
v_call: TRBV11-1
d_call: -

cdr3_aa: CASSQDSRGTGELFF
cdr3_nt: TGCGCCAGCAGCCAAGATTCGAGGGGCACCGGGGAGCTGTTTTTT
clone_size: -
cdr3_length: 15
j_call: TRBJ2-2
v_call: TRBV4-1
d_call: -

cdr3_aa: CASSDKTDNEQFF
cdr3_nt: TGCGCCAGCAGTGATAAGACAGACAATGAGCAGTTCTTC
clone_size: once
cdr3_length: 13
j_call: TRBJ2-1
v_call: TRBV10-1
d_call: -

cdr3_aa: CASSLGPLMNTEAFF
cdr3_nt: TGTGCCAGCAGCTTGGGCCCGTTGATGAACACTGAAGCTTTCTTT
clone_size: -
cdr3_length: 15
j_call: TRBJ1-1
v_call: TRBV7-2
d_call: -

cdr3_aa: CASSDRGRQETQYF
cdr3_nt: TGCGCCAGCAGTGATCGGGGCCGCCAAGAGACCCAGTACTTC
clone_size: -
cdr3_length: 14
j_call: TRBJ2-5
v_call: TRBV10-2
d_call: -

cdr3_aa: CSASKGRVNTEAFF
cdr3_nt: TGCAGTGCTAGTAAGGGCAGGGTGAACACTGAAGCTTTCTTT
clone_size: -
cdr3_length: 14
j_call: TRBJ1-1
v_call: TRBV20-1
d_call: -

cdr3_aa: CASSFAGHWEGADTQYF
cdr3_nt: TGTGCCAGCAGCTTTGCTGGACACTGGGAAGGGGCAGATACGCAGTATTTT
clone_size: -
cdr3_length: 17
j_call: TRBJ2-3
v_call: TRBV7-8
d_call: -

cdr3_aa: CASRDRGAEQYF
cdr3_nt: TGTGCCAGCAGAGACAGGGGGGCCGAGCAGTACTTC
clone_size: -
cdr3_length: 12
j_call: TRBJ2-7
v_call: TRBV6-6
d_call: TRBD1

cdr3_aa: CSAHPGAETQYF
cdr3_nt: TGCAGCGCCCACCCCGGGGCAGAGACCCAGTACTTC
clone_size: -
cdr3_length: 12
j_call: TRBJ2-5
v_call: TRBV29-1
d_call: -

cdr3_aa: CASRLAGGRTDTQYF
cdr3_nt: TGTGCCAGCAGGCTAGCGGGGGGCCGTACAGATACGCAGTATTTT
clone_size: -
cdr3_length: 15
j_call: TRBJ2-3
v_call: TRBV5-5
d_call: TRBD2

cdr3_aa: CAWAYRDLVTNEQFF
cdr3_nt: TGTGCCTGGGCATACCGGGACCTGGTGACCAATGAGCAGTTCTTC
clone_size: -
cdr3_length: 15
j_call: TRBJ2-1
v_call: TRBV30
d_call: -

cdr3_aa: CATSGQGASNEKLFF
cdr3_nt: TGTGCCACCAGCGGACAGGGGGCAAGTAATGAAAAACTGTTTTTT
clone_size: once
cdr3_length: 15
j_call: TRBJ1-4
v_call: TRBV15
d_call: TRBD1